These 25 T cell receptor beta chains originate from one sample sequenced in a study of blood T cells in healthy people across ages. A second PCR, run for roughly 7 to 12 cycles, used a sample-barcoded 5' primer plus a J-beta primer mix. TCRdb analysed the 5' RACE reads with MiXCR anew, one entry per CDR3 protein. Seen here are 1.2 million to 1.5 million distinct CDR3 sequences, approximately 59% observed once, and the top ten hold 6.5% to 8.5%. The specimen was blood. The source of these receptors is a man between 18 and 35 years old in good health.

The J gene is TRBJ2-7, the V gene TRBV4-1, with 9 bases identical to TRBD2. V was pared by 4 bases and J by 6 bases, with 4 bases of the junction left unmatched. The CDR3 runs 13 residues. Germline V lookup: CDR1 MGHRA, CDR2 YSYEKL. The CDR3, as DNA: TGCGCCAGCAGCCCGGGACTAGCCTGCGAGCAGTACTTC. Translating gives CASSPGLACEQYF.

The chain is built from TRBV20-1 and TRBJ1-6, with D possibly matching TRBD1 (6 bases). The CDR3 extends over 15 amino acids. Germline lookup yields CDR1 DFQATT and CDR2 SNEGSKA (reference sequence). Trimming cost V 0 bases and J 4 bases, with 10 bases left between them. The CDR3 here is CSAREGGRYNSPLHF. In DNA form, the CDR3 reads TGCAGTGCTAGAGAAGGGGGACGGTATAATTCACCCCTCCACTTT.

This clonotype was picked up one time. This chain joins TRBV6-2 or TRBV6-3 and TRBJ2-3; D may be TRBD1 or TRBD2 (5 bases each). From germline, CDR1 is MNHEY and CDR2 SVGEGT. This CDR3 is 15 amino acids long. Trimming took 7 bases from V and 5 from J, leaving 19 bases between them. CDR3 nucleotides: TGTGCCAGCACCGGACCCCGGGGCCCCCGAGATACGCAGTATTTT. Translating gives CASTGPRGPRDTQYF.

The gene calls are TRBV3-1 and TRBJ1-2, with D possibly matching TRBD1 (6 bases). CDR1 LGHDT and CDR2 YNNKEL come from the germline V gene (reference sequence). The CDR3 length is 15 residues. The V gene lost 6 bases and the J gene lost 4 bases, with 18 bases spanning the gap. The CDR3 reads CASRAGAGQTYGYTF. The CDR3 nucleotides are TGTGCCAGCAGGGCGGGGGCCGGACAGACCTATGGCTACACCTTC.

This clonotype was found many times. This sequence joins TRBV27 and TRBJ2-1; the match to TRBD2 covers 8 bases. Trimming at V came to 3 bases and at J to 0 bases, leaving 1 base not matched to a gene. Germline CDR1 MNHEY, CDR2 SMNVEV (reference sequence). The CDR3 has 15 residues. The CDR3 loop reads CASSFLAGSYNEQFF. DNA for the CDR3: TGTGCCAGCAGTTTCCTAGCGGGCTCCTACAATGAGCAGTTCTTC.

The rearrangement links TRBV6-2 or TRBV6-3 to TRBJ2-3; the D gene could be TRBD1 or TRBD2 (5 bases each). Germline V gene data show CDR1 as MNHEY and CDR2 as SVGEGT. This CDR3 is 16 amino acids long. Trimming removed 2 bases at V and 2 bases at J, with 14 bases between. The CDR3 nucleotides are TGTGCCAGCAGTTACGCCCGGGACCGTAACACAGATACGCAGTATTTT. It is translated as CASSYARDRNTDTQYF.

CDR3 loop: CASSITTGRNQETQYF. CDR3 coding DNA: TGTGCCAGCTCAATCACGACAGGGCGGAACCAAGAGACCCAGTACTTC. V is TRBV18 and J is TRBJ2-5; 7 nucleotides agree with TRBD1. Trimming at V came to 5 bases and at J to 0 bases, leaving 9 bases not matched to a gene. In germline, CDR1 is KGHSH, CDR2 LQKENI. The CDR3 loop spans 16 amino acids.

V gene TRBV10-3 combines with J gene TRBJ2-5; 12 bases fit TRBD2. The ends lost 0 bases at V and 2 bases at J; junction bases unmatched: 1. The CDR3 covers 16 residues. The germline gives CDR1 ENHRY, CDR2 SYGVKD. DNA of the CDR3: TGTGCCATCAGTGAGTCGCTAGCGGGAGGGCAAGAGACCCAGTACTTC. Its translation: CAISESLAGGQETQYF.

The chain has TRBV15 and TRBJ1-5; D might be TRBD1 (6 bases). V lost 8 bases and J 1 base, leaving 9 bases between the germline ends. Per the germline V gene, CDR1 is LNHNV and CDR2 is YYDKDF (reference sequence). The CDR3 has 13 residues. In nucleotides, the CDR3 is TGTGCCACCCGGACAGAGAGCAATCAGCCCCAGCATTTT. As protein: CATRTESNQPQHF.

The chain recombines TRBV20-1 with TRBJ2-5; D is tentatively TRBD1 or TRBD2 (5 bases each). Germline loops: CDR1 DFQATT, CDR2 SNEGSKA (reference sequence). This CDR3 has 12 residues. This chain's CDR3 is CSAGTARETQYF. The CDR3 DNA follows: TGCAGCGCTGGGACCGCTCGGGAGACCCAGTACTTC.

Regarding this clonotype: One end of the junction does not line up with germline, which may come from a read error. This CDR3 reads CSVDQGSLQGERYF. In DNA, the CDR3 is TGCAGCGTTGATCAGGGATCCCTTCAGGGCGAGCGGTACTTC. This sequence joins TRBV29-1 and TRBJ2-7; D is possibly TRBD1 (5 bases). CDR1 is SQVTM and CDR2 is ANQGSEA in the germline V gene. This CDR3 has 14 residues.

The rearrangement joins TRBV7-8 to TRBJ2-1; TRBD2 agrees at 7 bases. Germline V gene sequence: CDR1 SGHVS, CDR2 FQNEAQ. V gave up 5 bases and J gave up 8 bases; unmatched junction bases: 9. This CDR3 is built from 14 residues. The DNA of the CDR3 is TGTGCCAGCAGCCCCAAGACTAGCCTCGATGAGCAGTTCTTC. Protein: CASSPKTSLDEQFF.

This chain connects TRBV30 to TRBJ2-3; D ambiguous. Trimming removed 4 bases from V and 2 bases from J, with 4 bases in between. Germline CDR1 GTSNPN, CDR2 SVGIG (reference sequence). CDR3 length equals 11 residues. The CDR3 DNA follows: TGTGCCTGGACTGTCACAGATACGCAGTATTTT. Translation: CAWTVTDTQYF.

This clonotype has a handful of counts. V usage is TRBV27 and J usage is TRBJ1-2, with D hard to call. Germline V gives CDR1 MNHEY, CDR2 SMNVEV (reference sequence). V was pared by 6 bases and J by 4 bases, with 9 bases between. The CDR3 has 12 amino acids. CDR3 nucleotide sequence: TGTGCCAGCAGATCAGTGGGCTATGGCTACACCTTC. This encodes CASRSVGYGYTF.

The chain is built from TRBV6-6 and TRBJ2-5; perhaps TRBD1 as D (6 bases). V was cut by 4 bases and J by 1 base, with 10 bases left in between. Germline CDR1 is MNHNY and CDR2 is SVGAGI (reference sequence). The length of the CDR3 is 14 residues. The CDR3 DNA follows: TGTGCCAGCAGTTCCAACAGGGTCCAAGAGACCCAGTACTTC. Its translation: CASSSNRVQETQYF.

The V and J genes are TRBV7-2 and TRBJ1-1, with D maybe TRBD1 (5 bases). The CDR3 length is 16 residues. Trimming left V 5 bases short and J 2 bases short, with 18 bases between. CDR1 and CDR2 from the germline V gene are SGHTA and FQGNSA. The CDR3 nucleotides are TGTGCCAGCAGCCGCCGAGGGGCTGTTGTCAACACTGAAGCTTTCTTT. The encoded protein is CASSRRGAVVNTEAFF.

J is TRBJ2-7 and V is TRBV27; 11 nucleotides match TRBD1. The CDR3 spans 15 residues. The V segment lost 6 bases and the J segment 5 bases; nucleotides outside the gene matches: 9. From germline, CDR1 is MNHEY and CDR2 SMNVEV (reference sequence). CDR3 DNA: TGTGCCAGCAGCACCTCCCGGACAGGGGGCAACGAGCAGTACTTC. Its translation is CASSTSRTGGNEQYF.

The V gene is TRBV7-9, the J gene TRBJ2-3; TRBD2 aligns across 8 bases. The V gene's germline CDR1 is SEHNR and CDR2 FQNEAQ (reference sequence). V shed 3 bases and J 4 bases; nucleotides not matched to a gene: 6. The CDR3 has 15 residues. The CDR3: CASSFKRELADTQYF. The CDR3 nucleotides read TGTGCCAGCAGCTTTAAGCGGGAGTTGGCAGATACGCAGTATTTT.

Details on this clonotype: Relative to the germline gene, one junction end is altered; a read error may explain this. This rearrangement joins TRBV5-1 to TRBJ1-2; 10 bases are a match to TRBD1. Germline loops: CDR1 SGHRS, CDR2 YFSETQ. The CDR3 consists of 15 residues. The CDR3 DNA reads as TGCGCCAGCAGATTGGGACAGGGGACTAACTATGGCTACACCTTC. Protein: CASRLGQGTNYGYTF.

Details on this clonotype: A much larger clone differs by one base, so this may be a read error. CDR3 in amino acids: CSARDTQSSLVNYGYTF. For the CDR3, the DNA is TGCAGTGCTAGAGATACCCAATCCTCTCTAGTTAACTATGGCTACACCTTC. This chain joins TRBV20-1 and TRBJ1-2; D gene uncertain. The CDR3 is 17 residues long. Trimming pared 0 bases from V and 1 base from J, leaving 18 bases between. The germline gives CDR1 DFQATT, CDR2 SNEGSKA (reference sequence).

The V call is TRBV29-1, the J call TRBJ1-2; tentative D call: TRBD1 (5 bases). CDR1 and CDR2 (germline): SQVTM, ANQGSEA. V was cut by 3 bases and J by 3 bases, with 11 bases left in between. The CDR3 is 13 residues long. Here the CDR3 DNA reads TGCAGCGTTGACAGGGAACGGGACTATGGCTACACCTTC. Amino acid sequence: CSVDRERDYGYTF.

J is TRBJ1-6 and V is TRBV7-6; D ambiguous. The ends were cut back, 5 bases at V and 9 bases at J, with 14 bases in the middle. Germline V lookup: CDR1 SGHVS, CDR2 FNYEAQ. The CDR3 sequence is 14 residues long. CDR3 residues: CASSREGPRSPLHF. As DNA, the CDR3 is TGTGCCAGCAGCCGAGAGGGCCCCCGTTCACCCCTCCACTTT.

J is TRBJ2-1 and V is TRBV10-3, with 9 positions matching TRBD2. This CDR3 has 16 amino acids. From germline, CDR1 is ENHRY and CDR2 SYGVKD. The junction had 13 bases not matched to a gene; V was cut back by 3 bases and J by 10 bases. This CDR3 reads CAISDPPGTSWEEQFF. The CDR3 nucleotides are TGTGCCATCAGTGACCCGCCCGGGACTAGCTGGGAGGAGCAGTTCTTC.

This clonotype came up a few times. The CDR3 loop is CAIKTSPSTDTQYF. The CDR3 coding sequence is TGTGCCATCAAGACTAGCCCTAGCACAGATACGCAGTATTTT. This chain links TRBV10-3 with TRBJ2-3, with 7 bases fitting TRBD2. Unmatched junction bases numbered 4, after V lost 7 bases and J lost 0 bases. The CDR3 spans 14 residues. Germline values: CDR1 ENHRY, CDR2 SYGVKD.

J is TRBJ2-5 and V is TRBV4-3; D is ambiguous. V was pared by 0 bases and J by 1 base, with 9 bases between. Germline values: CDR1 LGHNA, CDR2 YSLEER. CDR3 length: 15 residues. This chain's CDR3 is CASSQDSRIQETQYF. As DNA, the CDR3 is TGCGCCAGCAGCCAAGATTCAAGGATCCAAGAGACCCAGTACTTC.